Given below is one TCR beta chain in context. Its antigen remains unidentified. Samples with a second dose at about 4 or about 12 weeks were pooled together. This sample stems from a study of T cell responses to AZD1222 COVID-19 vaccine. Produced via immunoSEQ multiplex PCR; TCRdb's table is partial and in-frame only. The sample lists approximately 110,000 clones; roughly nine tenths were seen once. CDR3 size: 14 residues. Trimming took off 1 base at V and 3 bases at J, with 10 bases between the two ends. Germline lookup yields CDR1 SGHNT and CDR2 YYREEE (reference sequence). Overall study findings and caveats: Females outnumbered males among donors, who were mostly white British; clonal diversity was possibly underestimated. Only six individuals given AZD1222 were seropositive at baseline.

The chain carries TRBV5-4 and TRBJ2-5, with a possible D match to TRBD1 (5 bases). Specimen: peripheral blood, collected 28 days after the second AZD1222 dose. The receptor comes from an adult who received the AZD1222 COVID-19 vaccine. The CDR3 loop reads CASSLYIGEETQYF. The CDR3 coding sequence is TGTGCCAGCAGCTTGTATATAGGGGAAGAGACCCAGTACTTC.